Shown below are 10 T cell receptor beta chains from a single sample sequenced in a study of Ad26.COV2.S vaccination and SARS-CoV-2 variants. Treatment meaning: around 19 received Ad26.COV2.S at low or high dose, single or two shots; 5 received placebo; per-sample allocation not given. Collection of the samples took place on day 63 after the first injection of vaccine or placebo. Produced via immunoSEQ multiplex PCR; TCRdb's table is partial and in-frame only. In the table there are roughly 460,000 clones, 80% to 90% of which are singletons. The starting material was peripheral blood, obtained in a trial of Ad26.COV2.S vaccine versus placebo. The origin of the receptors is a person between 18 and 60 years old who received the Ad26.COV2.S COVID-19 vaccine or a placebo.

The chain recombines TRBV4-1 with TRBJ2-1, with 14 bases matching TRBD2. This CDR3 has 15 residues. V gave up 5 bases and J gave up 6 bases; unmatched junction bases: 3. The germline V gene has CDR1 MGHRA and CDR2 YSYEKL. The chain's CDR3 is CASSSTSGRANEQFF. In DNA, the CDR3 is TGCGCCAGCAGCTCGACTAGCGGGAGGGCCAATGAGCAGTTCTTC.

The rearrangement joins TRBV9 to TRBJ1-1; D not resolved. V was trimmed by 1 base and J by 5 bases, leaving 15 bases between them. In germline, CDR1 is SGDLS, CDR2 YYNGEE. The CDR3 has 15 amino acids. The CDR3 DNA follows: TGTGCCAGCAGCGTAAAGCCCGGAGGCATGACTGAAGCTTTCTTT. Encoded protein: CASSVKPGGMTEAFF.

This chain joins TRBV19 and TRBJ2-2; perhaps TRBD2 as D (6 bases). CDR1 is LNHDA, CDR2 SQIVND, per germline (reference sequence). Trimming left V 5 bases short and J 6 bases short, with 19 bases between. CDR3 size: 16 residues. The CDR3 loop is CASSRMGGVKSGELFF. In nucleotides, the CDR3 is TGTGCCAGTAGTCGCATGGGCGGGGTTAAGTCCGGGGAGCTGTTTTTT. The whole variable domain, remainder taken from reference TRBV19 and TRBJ2-2, is DGGITQSPKYLFRKEGQNVTLSCEQNLNHDAMYWYRQDPGQGLRLIYYSQIVNDFQKGDIAEGYSVSREKKESFPLTVTSAQKNPTAFYLCASSRMGGVKSGELFFGEGSRLTVL.

The chain uses TRBV2 and TRBJ2-7; 7 bases are a match to TRBD2. This CDR3 has 14 residues. The V and J ends lost 6 bases and 2 bases, in that order; junction bases with no gene match: 7. CDR1 is SNHLY and CDR2 is FYNNEI in the germline V gene. The CDR3 DNA sequence: TGTGCCAGCAGACCACGGGGGGTGGCCTACGAGCAGTACTTC. Its protein is CASRPRGVAYEQYF.

The table lists this clone with a count of one. The rearrangement joins TRBV25-1 to TRBJ1-4; weak D call: TRBD1 (5 bases). Deletions cut 7 bases from V and 10 bases from J, with 19 bases between. The V gene's germline CDR1 is MGHDK and CDR2 SYGVNS. This CDR3 spans 14 amino acids. DNA of the CDR3: TGTGCCAGCACGCGAGGGACCCGCGGGGCAAAACTGTTTTTT. Translating it yields CASTRGTRGAKLFF.

V gene TRBV28 combines with J gene TRBJ2-7; TRBD1 agrees at 10 bases. Germline trimming cut 5 bases from V and 7 bases from J; bases unmatched to any gene: 11. The CDR3 is 15 residues long. Germline CDR1 and CDR2: MDHEN and SYDVKM. The chain's CDR3 is CASSVPGTGVGEQYF. The CDR3 DNA follows: TGTGCCAGCAGTGTTCCGGGGACAGGGGTAGGAGAGCAGTACTTC.

This sequence joins TRBV2 and TRBJ1-2; D is unresolved. Germline lookup yields CDR1 SNHLY and CDR2 FYNNEI. The CDR3 has 13 amino acids. The V end was cut by 3 bases, the J end by 1 base, with 6 bases between. The CDR3 DNA reads TGTGCCAGCAGTGACCCGATTAACTATGGCTACACCTTC. Translation: CASSDPINYGYTF.

This chain uses TRBV28 with TRBJ1-2; D gene uncertain. Germline CDR1 and CDR2: MDHEN and SYDVKM. CDR3 length: 12 amino acids. The V and J ends lost 5 bases and 8 bases respectively, with 12 bases between them. Here the CDR3 reads CASSAQRGGYTF. The CDR3 DNA reads TGTGCCAGCAGTGCCCAACGGGGAGGCTACACCTTC.

The rearrangement uses TRBV2 and TRBJ1-2; D is uncertain. Trimming pared 4 bases from V and 8 bases from J, leaving 14 bases between. The length of the CDR3 is 13 residues. Germline V gives CDR1 SNHLY, CDR2 FYNNEI. CDR3 amino acids: CASSGAQAGGYTF. In nucleotides, the CDR3 is TGTGCCAGCAGTGGAGCCCAGGCTGGGGGCTACACCTTC.

The chain uses TRBV5-4 and TRBJ1-2, with a tentative D call TRBD1 (6 bases). Trimming removed 3 bases at V and 5 bases at J, with 14 bases between. CDR1 is SGHNT and CDR2 is YYREEE in the germline V gene (reference sequence). This CDR3 spans 14 amino acids. The CDR3 here is CASSSYGGGYGYTF. CDR3 sequence (DNA): TGTGCCAGCAGCTCCTATGGGGGCGGGTATGGCTACACCTTC.